This entry lists 19 T cell receptor beta chains sequenced from one sample in a study of cytomegalovirus exposure and HLA in healthy donors. Use of 60 Vbeta and 13 Jbeta primers characterized the PCR. TCRdb keeps only in-frame clones here, not all; method: immunoSEQ multiplex PCR. The sample yields about 96,000 clones, around four fifths seen once. Material for sequencing was PBMCs. These receptor sequences come from a man younger than 40 in good health and CMV-seronegative.

The table lists this clone with a few counts. This sequence joins TRBV9 and TRBJ1-4; TRBD1 aligns across 7 bases. The CDR3 loop spans 13 amino acids. The V segment lost 3 bases and the J segment 5 bases; nucleotides outside the gene matches: 1. Germline V gene sequence: CDR1 SGDLS, CDR2 YYNGEE. The CDR3 DNA follows: TGTGCCAGCAGCGAGGGACAGAATGAAAAACTGTTTTTT. Translation: CASSEGQNEKLFF.

CDR3 protein: CASSPRDRATNGYTF. CDR3 coding DNA: TGTGCCAGCAGCCCCCGGGACAGAGCCACCAATGGCTACACCTTC. The genes are TRBV27 and TRBJ1-2, with TRBD1 matching 7 bases. The CDR3 is 15 amino acids. V dropped 6 bases and J dropped 6; count of bases not matched to a gene: 13. Germline V gene data show CDR1 as MNHEY and CDR2 as SMNVEV (reference sequence).

The chain employs TRBV5-1 and TRBJ2-3; D not certain. Per the germline V gene, CDR1 is SGHRS and CDR2 is YFSETQ. V was clipped by 0 bases and J by 6 bases, with 5 bases between them. The CDR3 totals 12 residues. Here the CDR3 reads CASSLAFDTQYF. In DNA form, the CDR3 reads TGCGCCAGCAGCTTGGCTTTCGATACGCAGTATTTT. Looking up the rest from reference TRBV5-1 and TRBJ2-3 gives the full variable domain: KAGVTQTPRYLIKTRGQQVTLSCSPISGHRSVSWYQQTPGQGLQFLFEYFSETQRNKGNFPGRFSGRQFSNSRSEMNVSTLELGDSALYLCASSLAFDTQYFGPGTRLTVL.

This clone turned up a few times. The V gene is TRBV6-5, the J gene TRBJ1-1; 9 bases agree with TRBD1. Germline V lookup: CDR1 MNHEY, CDR2 SVGAGI. The CDR3 has 15 residues. V gave up 2 bases and J gave up 5 bases; unmatched junction bases: 6. The CDR3 DNA reads TGTGCCAGCAGTTACCGACCGACAGGGGGTACTGAAGCTTTCTTT. The encoded protein is CASSYRPTGGTEAFF.

This chain uses TRBV7-2 with TRBJ1-5, with D perhaps TRBD1 (5 bases). The V gene's germline CDR1 is SGHTA and CDR2 FQGNSA. The V end was cut by 1 base, the J end by 4 bases, with 8 bases between. The CDR3 is made up of 14 amino acids. The CDR3 DNA is TGTGCCAGCAGCTTAGGGTACAGGAATCAGCCCCAGCATTTT. It encodes CASSLGYRNQPQHF.

The chain employs TRBV15 and TRBJ2-2; TRBD1 aligns across 7 bases. This CDR3 spans 17 amino acids. V dropped 0 bases and J dropped 5; count of bases not matched to a gene: 9. CDR1 and CDR2 (germline): LNHNV, YYDKDF (reference sequence). DNA of the CDR3: TGTGCCACCAGCAGAGATCTTAGGGGACAGATTACCGGGGAGCTGTTTTTT. Translation gives CATSRDLRGQITGELFF.

The chain joins TRBV15 to TRBJ1-2; D uncertain. Looked up from germline, CDR1 is LNHNV and CDR2 is YYDKDF (reference sequence). The CDR3 contains 13 residues. The V and J ends lost 0 bases and 4 bases respectively, with 6 bases between them. The CDR3 loop reads CATSREGSYGYTF. Written as DNA, the CDR3 is TGTGCCACCAGCAGAGAGGGCAGCTATGGCTACACCTTC.

The chain links TRBV19 to TRBJ2-3; 8 nucleotides line up with TRBD2. The CDR3 extends over 16 amino acids. V lost 5 bases to trimming and J lost 2 bases; unmatched junction nucleotides: 9. CDR1 and CDR2 (germline): LNHDA, SQIVND (reference sequence). The CDR3 is CASSPLWRGATDTQYF. DNA of the CDR3: TGTGCCAGTAGTCCCCTTTGGCGGGGGGCCACAGATACGCAGTATTTT.

This clone was recorded once. The J gene is TRBJ2-7, the V gene TRBV5-4; 11 bases fit TRBD2. The length of the CDR3 is 12 residues. Per germline, CDR1 SGHNT and CDR2 YYREEE (reference sequence). Unmatched junction bases numbered 0, after V lost 4 bases and J lost 6 bases. The CDR3 DNA is TGTGCCAGCAGCGGGACTAGCGGCGAGCAGTACTTC. Residues: CASSGTSGEQYF.

To note about this clone: At one end the junction does not follow the germline gene, possibly because of a read error. This chain joins TRBV6-6 and TRBJ1-2, with D possibly matching TRBD1 (6 bases). Looked up from germline, CDR1 is MNHNY and CDR2 is SVGAGI (reference sequence). The CDR3 contains 14 residues. CDR3 in amino acids: CVSSPLGEQGGYTF. CDR3 nucleotides: TGTGTCAGCAGTCCCCTGGGGGAACAGGGCGGCTACACCTTC.

The rearrangement uses TRBV7-6 and TRBJ2-7; 10 nucleotides match TRBD1. Germline values: CDR1 SGHVS, CDR2 FNYEAQ. The ends lost 5 bases at V and 11 bases at J; junction bases unmatched: 12. This CDR3 has 14 residues. The CDR3 bases are TGTGCCAGCAGCCCGAGCTCCGGGACAGGGGAAAAGTACTTC. Encoded protein: CASSPSSGTGEKYF.

The chain links TRBV11-3 to TRBJ2-2; 7 bases map to TRBD1. The CDR3 is 13 amino acids. Germline V gene sequence: CDR1 SGHNT, CDR2 YENEEA. The trim removed 6 bases at V and 4 bases at J, leaving 2 bases unmatched. CDR3 protein: CASRGDSTGELFF. In DNA form, the CDR3 reads TGTGCCAGCAGGGGGGACAGCACCGGGGAGCTGTTTTTT.

V gene TRBV4-2 combines with J gene TRBJ1-5, with no clear D. Germline loops: CDR1 LGHNA, CDR2 YNFKEQ. Trimming pared 1 base from V and 3 bases from J, leaving 16 bases between. This CDR3 spans 17 amino acids. The CDR3 region is CASSQAPGLSNNQPQHF. CDR3 DNA sequence: TGTGCCAGCAGCCAAGCCCCCGGACTGAGCAACAATCAGCCCCAGCATTTT.

This clone was recorded a few times. V and J are TRBV6-5 and TRBJ2-7; TRBD1 matches at 9 bases. Germline V gene sequence: CDR1 MNHEY, CDR2 SVGAGI. J lost 5 bases, V lost 6 bases, and 11 bases had no gene match. The CDR3 has 15 amino acids. CDR3 residues: CASRWGGTGTNEQYF. The CDR3 DNA reads TGTGCCAGCAGATGGGGAGGGACAGGGACGAACGAGCAGTACTTC.

This chain connects TRBV30 to TRBJ1-2; 10 bases map to TRBD1. The trim removed 1 base at V and 8 bases at J, leaving 4 bases unmatched. Germline assignment: CDR1 GTSNPN and CDR2 SVGIG (reference sequence). This CDR3 region has 13 residues. The CDR3 DNA follows: TGTGCCTGGAGTGGACAGGGGGCTGAAGGCTACACCTTC. Its protein product is CAWSGQGAEGYTF.

This sequence joins TRBV4-2 and TRBJ2-3, with D possibly being TRBD2 (7 bases). The CDR3 loop spans 17 amino acids. Germline CDR1 reads LGHNA; CDR2 reads YNFKEQ. V gave up 4 bases and J gave up 2 bases, with 19 bases separating them. The DNA of the CDR3 is TGTGCCAGCAGCCCCCCACCCGGCGGGGGCGCCACAGATACGCAGTATTTT. This gives the protein CASSPPPGGGATDTQYF.

The chain combines TRBV7-2 with TRBJ2-2, with a possible D match to TRBD2 (5 bases). Germline CDR1 SGHTA, CDR2 FQGNSA. Trimming removed 5 bases from V and 7 bases from J, with 23 bases in between. There are 17 residues in the CDR3. The CDR3 sequence: CASSKDLRDDTVGELFF. DNA for the CDR3: TGTGCCAGCAGCAAGGACCTTCGGGATGACACCGTCGGGGAGCTGTTTTTT.

This clone was counted many times. In the same sample, other DNA sequences code for this CDR3. The chain joins TRBV15 to TRBJ1-4; TRBD1 agrees at 9 bases. V lost 3 bases to trimming and J lost 4 bases; unmatched junction nucleotides: 0. The CDR3 consists of 14 residues. CDR1 and CDR2 from the germline V gene are LNHNV and YYDKDF (reference sequence). This CDR3 is CATSRGQGNEKLFF. CDR3 in DNA: TGTGCCACCAGCAGGGGACAGGGTAATGAAAAACTGTTTTTT.

This clone has more than one count but fewer than ten. The genes are TRBV28 and TRBJ1-6; TRBD1 matches at 7 bases. Trimming removed 6 bases from V and 9 bases from J; junction bases left unmatched: 8. The CDR3 runs to 14 residues. Germline V gene data show CDR1 as MDHEN and CDR2 as SYDVKM. The CDR3 nucleotides read TGTGCCAGCAGGCCAACAGGGGAAGGTTCACCCCTCCACTTT. Protein sequence: CASRPTGEGSPLHF.